This T cell receptor (beta chain) was sequenced during a study of control samples from healthy donors and cancer patients. This CDR3 has 15 residues. Deletions cut 5 bases from V and 7 bases from J, with 18 bases between. Germline values: CDR1 SEHNR, CDR2 FQNEAQ (reference sequence). This table comes from immunoSEQ multiplex PCR, and its TCRdb copy is limited to in-frame clones, with some not included. The sample includes roughly 180,000 clones, 80% to 95% seen only once; the top ten take approximately 4%. Sequenced material: blood. The sequence was obtained from an older woman in good health. The chain carries TRBV7-9 and TRBJ1-5; tentative D call: TRBD1 (5 bases). CDR3 sequence: CASSRGDGTRQPQHF. DNA for the CDR3: TGTGCCAGCAGCCGCGGTGATGGGACCAGGCAGCCCCAGCATTTT.